The 8 T cell receptor beta chains presented below share a single source sample, sequenced in a study of shared clonotypes between healthy human individuals. Libraries were prepared by immunoSEQ multiplex PCR; TCRdb keeps only in-frame clonotypes and omits some of them. The sample has about 1.5 million clones, about 96% seen once. Sequencing was done on a sample of naive CD4+ T cells sorted from blood. Subset denoted: CD45RA+ positively selected. The receptor set was obtained from a man aged 25-45 years in good health.

The chain recombines TRBV7-9 with TRBJ2-5; D gene uncertain. This CDR3 comprises 15 residues. The ends were cut back, 1 base at V and 2 bases at J, with 11 bases in the middle. Germline-derived CDR1 and CDR2 are SEHNR and FQNEAQ (reference sequence). The CDR3 coding sequence is TGTGCCAGCAGCTTAGGTCTAAACTGGCAAGAGACCCAGTACTTC. Translating gives CASSLGLNWQETQYF. Using reference TRBV7-9 and TRBJ2-5 for the parts outside the CDR3, the full variable domain is DTGVSQNPRHKITKRGQNVTFRCDPISEHNRLYWYRQTLGQGPEFLTYFQNEAQLEKSRLLSDRFSAERPKGSFSTLEIQRTEQGDSAMYLCASSLGLNWQETQYFGPGTRLLVL.

This chain links TRBV5-4 with TRBJ2-7; D is tentatively TRBD1 or TRBD2 (5 bases each). V was shortened by 4 bases and J by 1 base, with 9 bases between the two germline ends. Per germline, CDR1 SGHNT and CDR2 YYREEE (reference sequence). The CDR3 runs 13 residues. The CDR3 DNA follows: TGTGCCAGCAGCCGGGACGTTTCCTACGAGCAGTACTTC. Translation gives CASSRDVSYEQYF.

The chain links TRBV6-5 to TRBJ1-5; D possibly corresponds to TRBD1 (5 bases). The CDR3 spans 13 residues. V was clipped by 1 base and J by 10 bases, with 11 bases between them. Germline loops: CDR1 MNHEY, CDR2 SVGAGI. The CDR3 is CASSYWGRGPQHF. The CDR3 region has the DNA TGTGCCAGCAGTTACTGGGGCCGCGGCCCCCAGCATTTT.

The chain couples TRBV6-6 to TRBJ2-2; D is uncertain. Germline lookup yields CDR1 MNHNY and CDR2 SVGAGI (reference sequence). The CDR3 contains 15 residues. V lost 2 bases and J lost 5, with 12 bases in between. This chain's CDR3 is CASSYKVLVTGELFF. The CDR3 DNA reads TGTGCCAGCAGTTACAAGGTCTTGGTTACCGGGGAGCTGTTTTTT.

The count of this clone is one. V gene TRBV19 combines with J gene TRBJ2-5, with 8 bases lining up with TRBD1. The germline CDR1 and CDR2 sequences are LNHDA and SQIVND (reference sequence). J was trimmed by 4 bases and V by 8 bases; bases with no gene match: 3. This CDR3 spans 12 amino acids. In DNA, the CDR3 is TGTGCCAGTTGCACAGGGGGAGAGACCCAGTACTTC. Translation: CASCTGGETQYF.

This clone was counted a few times. Additional DNA sequences in this sample encode the identical CDR3. The V and J genes are TRBV5-1 and TRBJ2-2; TRBD1 might be the D (5 bases). This CDR3 is 13 amino acids long. Per germline, CDR1 SGHRS and CDR2 YFSETQ. The ends were cut back, 3 bases at V and 4 bases at J, with 7 bases in the middle. The CDR3 is CASSSRGTGELFF. The CDR3 DNA reads as TGCGCCAGCAGCTCAAGGGGCACCGGGGAGCTGTTTTTT.

The chain is built from TRBV2 and TRBJ1-2; 7 nucleotides agree with TRBD1. The V gene's germline CDR1 is SNHLY and CDR2 FYNNEI. The length of the CDR3 is 15 residues. V dropped 8 bases and J dropped 2; count of bases not matched to a gene: 11. In nucleotides, the CDR3 is TGTGCCAGCGAGGGCGACAGGGCCGGGAACTATGGCTACACCTTC. This sequence encodes CASEGDRAGNYGYTF.

The J gene is TRBJ2-3, the V gene TRBV5-1; TRBD1 or TRBD2 may be the D gene (6 bases each). The germline V gene has CDR1 SGHRS and CDR2 YFSETQ. This CDR3 is 14 amino acids long. With 6 bases removed from V and 4 bases from J, the gap between germline ends came to 15 bases. In DNA form, the CDR3 reads TGCGCCAGCACCCGAACGGGGGCCGCAGATACGCAGTATTTT. Translated: CASTRTGAADTQYF.